This is a list of T cell receptor beta chains from one sample in a study of CD8+CD57+ T cells in acquired aplastic anemia. TCRdb used MiXCR to reprocess the reads, holding one entry per CDR3 protein. The table shows 150,000 to 200,000 distinct CDR3 sequences, with less than 50% occurring only once. Source material: sorted CD4+, CD8+, or CD8+CD57+ T cells (not recorded which) from PBMCs. The receptors come from a human donor with aplastic anemia. Both conserved end residues are part of each CDR3. The order of the fields is CDR3 DNA, CDR3 protein, J gene, clone size, CDR3 length, D gene, V gene. A D gene is named only where the DNA matches it firmly. Not every row has a clone size; where given, it reads once, few, many or a size class.

CDR3 DNA: TGTGCCACCAGCAGCGGGACCTTTGGGCCGGGAGCTTTCTTT
CDR3 protein: CATSSGTFGPGAFF
J gene: TRBJ1-1
clone size: many
CDR3 length: 14
D gene: NA
V gene: TRBV15

CDR3 DNA: TGCAGTGCTAGAGATGGTTACAGCTCCTACGAGCAGTACTTC
CDR3 protein: CSARDGYSSYEQYF
J gene: TRBJ2-7
clone size: NA
CDR3 length: 14
D gene: NA
V gene: TRBV20-1

CDR3 DNA: TGTGCCAGCAGTCCCGACGGACGCTCCAAGGATGAGGGCTACACCTTC
CDR3 protein: CASSPDGRSKDEGYTF
J gene: TRBJ1-2
clone size: NA
CDR3 length: 16
D gene: NA
V gene: TRBV11-2

CDR3 DNA: TGTGCCACCAGTGATTGGACTCGGGAGCAGTACTTC
CDR3 protein: CATSDWTREQYF
J gene: TRBJ2-7
clone size: NA
CDR3 length: 12
D gene: NA
V gene: TRBV24-1

CDR3 DNA: TGTGCCAGCAGCTTAGGACAGGTGTCAGATACGCAGTATTTT
CDR3 protein: CASSLGQVSDTQYF
J gene: TRBJ2-3
clone size: many
CDR3 length: 14
D gene: NA
V gene: TRBV7-9

CDR3 DNA: TGTGCCAGCGGTAGGACAGGGAGCTCCTACAATGAGCAGTTCTTC
CDR3 protein: CASGRTGSSYNEQFF
J gene: TRBJ2-1
clone size: once
CDR3 length: 15
D gene: TRBD1
V gene: TRBV6-9

CDR3 DNA: TGTGCCAGCAGCGAGAGGGGACAGGGCACAGATACGCAGTATTTT
CDR3 protein: CASSERGQGTDTQYF
J gene: TRBJ2-3
clone size: NA
CDR3 length: 15
D gene: TRBD1
V gene: TRBV7-3

CDR3 DNA: TGTGCCAGCAGTTTAATGGGACGGTATAATTCACCCCTCCACTTT
CDR3 protein: CASSLMGRYNSPLHF
J gene: TRBJ1-6
clone size: NA
CDR3 length: 15
D gene: NA
V gene: TRBV28

CDR3 DNA: TGTGCCAGCACTAGGGTCTTCAATCAGCCCCAGCATTTT
CDR3 protein: CASTRVFNQPQHF
J gene: TRBJ1-5
clone size: many
CDR3 length: 13
D gene: NA
V gene: TRBV2

CDR3 DNA: TGTGCCAGTAGTATGGGGCTCACAGACAATGAGCAGTTCTTC
CDR3 protein: CASSMGLTDNEQFF
J gene: TRBJ2-1
clone size: NA
CDR3 length: 14
D gene: NA
V gene: TRBV19

CDR3 DNA: TGTGCCAGTAGTATTGGGTATGGTCAGCCCCAGCATTTT
CDR3 protein: CASSIGYGQPQHF
J gene: TRBJ1-5
clone size: many
CDR3 length: 13
D gene: NA
V gene: TRBV19

CDR3 DNA: TGTGCCAGTCAGCGGGGGGGGACTAGCACAGGGAACACTGAAGCTTTCTTT
CDR3 protein: CASQRGGTSTGNTEAFF
J gene: TRBJ1-1
clone size: NA
CDR3 length: 17
D gene: NA
V gene: TRBV10-3

CDR3 DNA: TGTGCCAGTAGTACCAGGGGGCAGGGCAGGGGGCCAAATCAGCCCCAGCATTTT
CDR3 protein: CASSTRGQGRGPNQPQHF
J gene: TRBJ1-5
clone size: many
CDR3 length: 18
D gene: TRBD1
V gene: TRBV19

CDR3 DNA: TGTGCCAGCAGTCTGGGACTAGCGGCCTCCTACGAGCAGTACTTC
CDR3 protein: CASSLGLAASYEQYF
J gene: TRBJ2-7
clone size: many
CDR3 length: 15
D gene: TRBD2
V gene: TRBV12-3/TRBV12-4

CDR3 DNA: TGTGCCAGCAGTCGGGGGCGGGGGACGTCCACAGATACGCAGTATTTT
CDR3 protein: CASSRGRGTSTDTQYF
J gene: TRBJ2-3
clone size: NA
CDR3 length: 16
D gene: NA
V gene: TRBV6-1

CDR3 DNA: TGCGCCAGCAGTGAGTCGGTGTGGCTCGGCGGTGGCTCCTACGAGCAGTACTTC
CDR3 protein: CASSESVWLGGGSYEQYF
J gene: TRBJ2-7
clone size: NA
CDR3 length: 18
D gene: NA
V gene: TRBV10-1